Listed below are T cell receptor beta chains from one sample, sequenced in a study of T-cell reconstitution after alpha-beta-depleted transplantation in children. Each CDR3 protein gets one entry after TCRdb re-called the PCR reads with MiXCR. In the table there are about 610,000 distinct CDR3 sequences, about 11% of which are singletons. The input for sequencing was PBMCs from the stem cell graft donor, taken from the stem cell graft. The receptor set was obtained from a human donor who donated a stem cell graft to a child with acute myeloid leukemia. CDR3s include the opening cysteine and the closing phenylalanine or tryptophan. The D gene is left open where the match is weak. Clone sizes are given selectively: once, few, many, or a class where the clone is expanded.

size: many; V: TRBV6-5; J: TRBJ2-3; D: .; CDR3: CASSARGAVTDTQYF; DNA: TGTGCCAGCAGCGCCCGGGGAGCTGTGACAGATACGCAGTATTTT
size: .; V: TRBV20-1; J: TRBJ2-1; D: TRBD1; CDR3: CSADPGQILNEQFF; DNA: TGCAGTGCCGATCCGGGACAGATTCTCAATGAGCAGTTCTTC
size: few; V: TRBV15; J: TRBJ2-1; D: TRBD2; CDR3: CATSPPPGTSGTYNEQFF; DNA: TGTGCCACCAGCCCTCCCCCGGGGACTAGCGGGACTTACAATGAGCAGTTCTTC
size: .; V: TRBV12-3/TRBV12-4; J: TRBJ2-1; D: TRBD2; CDR3: CASTRRASGGQEQFF; DNA: TGTGCCAGCACCCGGCGGGCTAGCGGGGGGCAAGAGCAGTTCTTC
size: .; V: TRBV27; J: TRBJ2-2; D: .; CDR3: CASSLPPTGELFF; DNA: TGTGCCAGCAGTCTCCCCCCCACCGGGGAGCTGTTTTTT
size: few; V: TRBV7-7; J: TRBJ2-1; D: TRBD2; CDR3: CASSFEAGGPGEQFF; DNA: TGTGCTAGCAGCTTCGAAGCGGGAGGGCCGGGTGAGCAGTTCTTC
size: many; V: TRBV11-1; J: TRBJ1-3; D: .; CDR3: CASSLAGGDITSGNTIYF; DNA: TGTGCCAGCAGCTTAGCGGGGGGGGACATCACCTCTGGAAACACCATATATTTT
size: .; V: TRBV6-2/TRBV6-3; J: TRBJ2-5; D: .; CDR3: CASSRDSQLAQYF; DNA: TGTGCCAGCAGTCGGGACTCCCAATTGGCCCAGTACTTC
size: many; V: TRBV7-2; J: TRBJ2-1; D: TRBD1; CDR3: CASSPGQVSYNEQFF; DNA: TGTGCCAGCAGCCCGGGACAGGTCTCCTACAATGAGCAGTTCTTC
size: many; V: TRBV28; J: TRBJ2-2; D: .; CDR3: CASKDARTGQLNTGELFF; DNA: TGTGCCAGCAAGGACGCGCGTACCGGACAGCTTAACACCGGGGAGCTGTTTTTT
size: few; V: TRBV7-7; J: TRBJ2-5; D: .; CDR3: CASSLSLAGPQETQYF; DNA: TGTGCTAGCAGCTTATCCCTGGCGGGACCCCAAGAGACCCAGTACTTC
size: .; V: TRBV6-1; J: TRBJ1-3; D: .; CDR3: CASSGVSSGNTIYF; DNA: TGTGCCAGCAGTGGCGTGAGCTCTGGAAACACCATATATTTT
size: .; V: TRBV5-1; J: TRBJ1-1; D: .; CDR3: CASSWTAGMNTEAFF; DNA: TGCGCCAGCAGCTGGACGGCAGGGATGAACACTGAAGCTTTCTTT
size: .; V: TRBV7-9; J: TRBJ2-5; D: .; CDR3: CASSPRDQRETQYF; DNA: TGTGCCAGCAGCCCAAGGGACCAGCGAGAGACCCAGTACTTC
size: few; V: TRBV6-1; J: TRBJ1-4; D: TRBD1; CDR3: CASSKGGGMEKLFF; DNA: TGTGCCAGCAGTAAAGGGGGCGGTATGGAAAAACTGTTTTTT
size: .; V: TRBV14; J: TRBJ2-1; D: TRBD2; CDR3: CASSLGTSGYKEQFF; DNA: TGTGCCAGCAGTCTTGGGACTAGCGGATATAAAGAGCAGTTCTTC
size: few; V: TRBV11-2; J: TRBJ2-7; D: TRBD2; CDR3: CASSLVGYSGTSAYEQYF; DNA: TGTGCCAGCAGCTTAGTAGGTTACAGCGGGACTTCGGCCTACGAGCAGTACTTC
size: .; V: TRBV20-1; J: TRBJ2-3; D: .; CDR3: CSARVERRGYTDTQYF; DNA: TGCAGTGCTAGAGTTGAGCGGAGAGGCTACACAGATACGCAGTATTTT
size: .; V: TRBV7-2; J: TRBJ2-7; D: TRBD2; CDR3: CASSLEGTSGRAEQYF; DNA: TGTGCCAGCAGCTTAGAGGGGACTAGCGGGAGGGCCGAGCAGTACTTC
size: many; V: TRBV11-2; J: TRBJ2-4; D: .; CDR3: CASSLAPFDKNIQYF; DNA: TGTGCCAGCAGCCTAGCTCCCTTTGACAAAAACATTCAGTACTTC
size: few; V: TRBV28; J: TRBJ1-2; D: TRBD1; CDR3: CASSFPGQGNGYTF; DNA: TGTGCCAGCAGTTTCCCGGGACAGGGAAATGGCTACACCTTC
size: .; V: TRBV6-4; J: TRBJ2-6; D: .; CDR3: CASSDSTGGVLTF; DNA: TGTGCCAGCAGTGACTCGACCGGTGGCGTCCTGACTTTC
size: few; V: TRBV7-2; J: TRBJ1-5; D: .; CDR3: CASSLVLDQPQHF; DNA: TGTGCCAGCAGCTTAGTTCTCGATCAGCCCCAGCATTTT
size: few; V: TRBV10-3; J: TRBJ1-2; D: .; CDR3: CATSVGSGYTF; DNA: TGTGCCACCAGTGTTGGATCTGGCTACACCTTC
size: many; V: TRBV5-1; J: TRBJ2-4; D: .; CDR3: CASSLGSAGMAKNIQYF; DNA: TGCGCCAGCAGCTTGGGGAGCGCGGGGATGGCCAAAAACATTCAGTACTTC
size: few; V: TRBV20-1; J: TRBJ2-7; D: TRBD2; CDR3: CSAREIRGSSYEQYF; DNA: TGCAGTGCTAGAGAAATTCGCGGGAGCTCCTACGAGCAGTACTTC
size: .; V: TRBV6-5; J: TRBJ1-5; D: .; CDR3: CASSYQGDQPQHF; DNA: TGTGCCAGCAGTTACCAGGGCGATCAGCCCCAGCATTTT
size: few; V: TRBV19; J: TRBJ2-1; D: .; CDR3: CASSIKANEQFF; DNA: TGTGCCAGTAGTATTAAAGCGAATGAGCAGTTCTTC
size: many; V: TRBV15; J: TRBJ1-4; D: .; CDR3: CATSRGLNEKLFF; DNA: TGTGCCACCAGCAGGGGCCTTAATGAAAAACTGTTTTTT
size: few; V: TRBV5-1; J: TRBJ1-1; D: TRBD1; CDR3: CASTQGENTEAFF; DNA: TGCGCCAGCACTCAGGGGGAGAACACTGAAGCTTTCTTT
size: .; V: TRBV30; J: TRBJ2-7; D: TRBD1; CDR3: CAWSFTSGTGFYEQYF; DNA: TGTGCCTGGAGTTTTACGTCCGGGACAGGGTTCTACGAGCAGTACTTC
size: .; V: TRBV29-1; J: TRBJ2-5; D: .; CDR3: CSVVGGQPPETQYF; DNA: TGCAGCGTTGTAGGAGGTCAGCCTCCCGAGACCCAGTACTTC
size: many; V: TRBV6-1; J: TRBJ2-2; D: TRBD1; CDR3: CASSRTGGGTGELFF; DNA: TGTGCCAGCAGTCGCACAGGGGGCGGCACCGGGGAGCTGTTTTTT
size: .; V: TRBV7-9; J: TRBJ1-2; D: .; CDR3: CASSSDDYGYTF; DNA: TGTGCCAGCAGCTCGGACGACTATGGCTACACCTTC
size: .; V: TRBV2; J: TRBJ2-2; D: TRBD2; CDR3: CASSEVAGVAGELFF; DNA: TGTGCCAGCAGTGAAGTAGCGGGAGTCGCCGGGGAGCTGTTTTTT
size: few; V: TRBV9; J: TRBJ2-3; D: .; CDR3: CASSVAFTDTQYF; DNA: TGTGCCAGCAGCGTAGCCTTCACAGATACGCAGTATTTT
size: many; V: TRBV6-2/TRBV6-3; J: TRBJ2-6; D: TRBD2; CDR3: CASSPLLAGYGANVLTF; DNA: TGTGCCAGCAGCCCCCTTTTAGCGGGATATGGGGCCAACGTCCTGACTTTC
size: .; V: TRBV6-1; J: TRBJ2-3; D: TRBD2; CDR3: CASSGPGLGRDTQYF; DNA: TGTGCCAGCAGTGGGCCGGGACTAGGACGAGATACGCAGTATTTT
size: many; V: TRBV6-1; J: TRBJ1-5; D: .; CDR3: CASSAPRTGNQPQHF; DNA: TGTGCCAGCAGTGCACCCCGGACAGGCAATCAGCCCCAGCATTTT
size: .; V: TRBV20-1; J: TRBJ1-2; D: TRBD1; CDR3: CSSDREAGYTF; DNA: TGCAGTTCCGACAGGGAGGCTGGCTACACCTTC
size: many; V: TRBV7-9; J: TRBJ1-5; D: TRBD1; CDR3: CASSSGTVQPQHF; DNA: TGTGCCAGCAGCTCGGGGACAGTTCAGCCCCAGCATTTT
size: .; V: TRBV12-3/TRBV12-4; J: TRBJ2-3; D: TRBD1; CDR3: CASSTGGTTDTQYF; DNA: TGTGCCAGCAGTACAGGGGGAACCACAGATACGCAGTATTTT
size: .; V: TRBV20-1; J: TRBJ2-4; D: TRBD2; CDR3: CSASGSQRGGSKNIQYF; DNA: TGCAGTGCTAGCGGGAGTCAACGGGGGGGCAGCAAAAACATTCAGTACTTC
size: .; V: TRBV2; J: TRBJ1-1; D: TRBD1; CDR3: CASIRTGRSTEAFF; DNA: TGTGCCAGCATTCGGACAGGGCGGAGCACTGAAGCTTTCTTT
size: many; V: TRBV20-1; J: TRBJ2-7; D: TRBD2; CDR3: CSARDPKRERGEQYF; DNA: TGCAGTGCTAGAGATCCAAAGCGGGAGAGGGGCGAGCAGTACTTC
size: .; V: TRBV7-3; J: TRBJ2-3; D: .; CDR3: CASSPSAPDTQYF; DNA: TGTGCCAGCAGCCCCTCGGCCCCAGATACGCAGTATTTT